Listed here is a single T cell receptor beta chain. These data originate in a study of blood T cell repertoires in COVID-19. Across the whole study: Samples representing acute and convalescent COVID-19 were sourced from the United States, Italy and Spain. T cells, B-cell-depleted T cells, or PBMCs supplied cDNA or gDNA.

In the source study's methods: Reference gene primer amplification in the assay estimated nucleated cell counts. Profiled with immunoSEQ multiplex PCR; TCRdb holds only in-frame clones, not every one. The V and J calls and clone size come from that table; D and trimming were worked out from the DNA. Of around 16,000 clones in the sample, 70% to 90% are singletons; the top ten hold roughly 30%. The sequence derives from a man in his 70s in a cohort sampled during active COVID-19. What was sequenced was peripheral blood.

DNA of the CDR3: TGTGCCAGCAGTACGGACTTCTACGAGCAGTACTTC. It is translated as CASSTDFYEQYF. This chain joins TRBV6-5 and TRBJ2-7, with D possibly matching TRBD2 (5 bases). The CDR3 has 12 residues. Germline V CDR1 and CDR2: MNHEY, SVGAGI. V gave up 5 bases and J gave up 3 bases, with 8 bases separating them.